This TCR beta chain comes out of a study of T cell responses to AZD1222 COVID-19 vaccine. The study's findings and limits: In all cases, repertoires were sampled only after the peak T cell response. White British people made up most donors, females outnumbered males, and clonal diversity was possibly underestimated. Just a handful of AZD1222 recipients were seropositive at baseline. The study found vaccine-associated CD4 TCRs spanning spike, dominant at 160-218 and 743-854.

Libraries were prepared by immunoSEQ multiplex PCR; TCRdb keeps only in-frame clonotypes and omits some of them. The sample holds around 83,000 clones, 90% seen once. The CDR3 has 13 residues. Trimming took off 1 base at V and 4 bases at J, with 2 bases between the two ends. The germline V gene has CDR1 SEHNR and CDR2 FQNEAQ (reference sequence). Regarding this clone: Its antigen is as yet unknown.

The genes are TRBV7-9 and TRBJ1-6; D not resolved. The receptor's source is an adult who received the AZD1222 COVID-19 vaccine. The source material was peripheral blood, sampled 28 days after the second AZD1222 dose. The CDR3 sequence is CASSLEYNSPLHF. In nucleotides, the CDR3 is TGTGCCAGCAGCTTAGAATATAATTCACCCCTCCACTTT.